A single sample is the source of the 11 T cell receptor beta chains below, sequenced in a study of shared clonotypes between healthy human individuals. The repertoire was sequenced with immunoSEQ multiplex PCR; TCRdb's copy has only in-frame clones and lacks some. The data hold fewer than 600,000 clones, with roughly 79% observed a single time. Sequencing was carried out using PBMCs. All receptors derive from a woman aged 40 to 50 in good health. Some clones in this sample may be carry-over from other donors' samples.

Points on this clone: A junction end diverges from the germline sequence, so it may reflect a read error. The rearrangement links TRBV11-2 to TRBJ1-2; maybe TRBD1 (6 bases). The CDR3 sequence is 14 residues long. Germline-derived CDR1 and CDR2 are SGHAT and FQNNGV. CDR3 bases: TGTGCCAGCAGCTTAGTGAGGGGGGGTAGTGGCTGCACCTTC. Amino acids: CASSLVRGGSGCTF.

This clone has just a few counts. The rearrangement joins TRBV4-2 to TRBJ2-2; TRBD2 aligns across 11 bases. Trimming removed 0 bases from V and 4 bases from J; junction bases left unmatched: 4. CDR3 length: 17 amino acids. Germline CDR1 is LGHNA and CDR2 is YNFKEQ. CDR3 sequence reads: CASSQDRTSGSTGELFF. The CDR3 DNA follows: TGTGCCAGCAGCCAAGATCGTACTAGCGGGAGCACCGGGGAGCTGTTTTTT.

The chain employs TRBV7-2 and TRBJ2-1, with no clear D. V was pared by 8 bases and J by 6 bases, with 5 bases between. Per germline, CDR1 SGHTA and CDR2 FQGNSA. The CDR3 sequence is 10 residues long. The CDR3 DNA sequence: TGTGCCAGCGGGGTCAATGAGCAGTTCTTC. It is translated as CASGVNEQFF.

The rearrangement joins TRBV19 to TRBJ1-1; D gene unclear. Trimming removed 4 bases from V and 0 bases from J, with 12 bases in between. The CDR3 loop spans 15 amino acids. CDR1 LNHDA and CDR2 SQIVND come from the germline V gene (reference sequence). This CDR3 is CASSTAQTMNTEAFF. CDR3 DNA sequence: TGTGCCAGTAGTACGGCGCAGACGATGAACACTGAAGCTTTCTTT.

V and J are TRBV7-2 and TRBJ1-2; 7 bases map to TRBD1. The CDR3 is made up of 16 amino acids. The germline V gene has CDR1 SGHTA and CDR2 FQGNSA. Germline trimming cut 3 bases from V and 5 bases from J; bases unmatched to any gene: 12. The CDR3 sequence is CASSFNSGGGLYGYTF. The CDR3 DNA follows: TGTGCCAGCAGCTTCAACTCAGGGGGTGGTCTGTATGGCTACACCTTC.

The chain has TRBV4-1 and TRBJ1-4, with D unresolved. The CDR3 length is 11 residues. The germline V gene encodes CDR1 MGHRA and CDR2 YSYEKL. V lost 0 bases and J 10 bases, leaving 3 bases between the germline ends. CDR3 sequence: CASSQDGKLFF. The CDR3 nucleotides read TGCGCCAGCAGCCAAGATGGAAAACTGTTTTTT.

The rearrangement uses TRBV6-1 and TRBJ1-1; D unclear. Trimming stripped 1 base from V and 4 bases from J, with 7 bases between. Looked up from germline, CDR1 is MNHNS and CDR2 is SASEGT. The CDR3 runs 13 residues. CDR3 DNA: TGTGCCAGCAGTGAAGGCCGGGTCACTGAAGCTTTCTTT. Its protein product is CASSEGRVTEAFF.

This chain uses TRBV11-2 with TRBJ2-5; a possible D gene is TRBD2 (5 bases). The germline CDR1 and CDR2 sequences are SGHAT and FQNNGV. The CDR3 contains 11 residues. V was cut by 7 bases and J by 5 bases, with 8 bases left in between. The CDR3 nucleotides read TGTGCCAGCACCACGGGGGAGACCCAGTACTTC. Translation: CASTTGETQYF. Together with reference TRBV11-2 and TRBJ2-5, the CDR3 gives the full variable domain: EAGVAQSPRYKIIEKRQSVAFWCNPISGHATLYWYQQILGQGPKLLIQFQNNGVVDDSQLPKDRFSAERLKGVDSTLKIQPAKLEDSAVYLCASTTGETQYFGPGTRLLVL.

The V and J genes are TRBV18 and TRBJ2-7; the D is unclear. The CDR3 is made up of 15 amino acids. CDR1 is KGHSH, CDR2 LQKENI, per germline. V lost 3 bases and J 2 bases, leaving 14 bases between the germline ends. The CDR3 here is CASSPDKALPYEQYF. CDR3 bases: TGTGCCAGCTCACCTGACAAGGCCTTACCCTACGAGCAGTACTTC.

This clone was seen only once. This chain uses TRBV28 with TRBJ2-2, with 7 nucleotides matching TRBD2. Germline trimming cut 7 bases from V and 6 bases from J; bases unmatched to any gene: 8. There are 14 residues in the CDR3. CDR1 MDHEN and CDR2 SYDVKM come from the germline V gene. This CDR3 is CASKAPSGAGELFF. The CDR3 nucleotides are TGTGCCAGCAAGGCGCCGAGCGGGGCCGGGGAGCTGTTTTTT.

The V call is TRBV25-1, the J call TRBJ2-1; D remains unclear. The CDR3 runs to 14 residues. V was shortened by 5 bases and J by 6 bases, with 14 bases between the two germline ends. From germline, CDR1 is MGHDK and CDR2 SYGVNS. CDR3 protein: CASSPYRRANEQFF. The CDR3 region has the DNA TGTGCCAGCAGTCCGTACCGTAGGGCCAATGAGCAGTTCTTC.